Below are 28 T cell receptor beta chains sequenced from a single sample in a study of CD8 T cells in Susac syndrome. Random hexamers were used to reverse transcribe the RNA input (roughly 0.5 to 1 ug). TCRdb re-analysed the immunoSEQ multiplex PCR reads in MiXCR, keeping a single row per CDR3 protein. The sample comprises roughly 180,000 distinct CDR3 sequences, about 95% of which are singletons, and 0.1% rests with the top ten. Sequenced input: CD4+ T cells from PBMCs. Every receptor here comes from a human donor in good health.

The chain couples TRBV30 to TRBJ2-1; D uncertain. The CDR3 sequence is 13 residues long. The germline V gene encodes CDR1 GTSNPN and CDR2 SVGIG (reference sequence). Trimming stripped 0 bases from V and 6 bases from J, with 9 bases between. CDR3 amino acids: CAWSVTGGNEQFF. CDR3 DNA: TGTGCCTGGAGTGTAACGGGCGGCAATGAGCAGTTCTTC.

The gene calls are TRBV19 and TRBJ1-1; D remains ambiguous. V lost 6 bases, J lost 1 base, and 15 bases lay in between. The V gene's germline CDR1 is LNHDA and CDR2 SQIVND (reference sequence). This CDR3 is 15 amino acids long. CDR3 in amino acids: CASRPNDSGNTEAFF. CDR3 bases: TGTGCCAGTAGGCCTAATGACTCTGGGAACACTGAAGCTTTCTTT.

The chain is built from TRBV6-2 or TRBV6-3 and TRBJ2-7; TRBD2 aligns across 7 bases. In germline, CDR1 is MNHEY, CDR2 SVGEGT. This CDR3 has 14 amino acids. V dropped 7 bases and J dropped 0; count of bases not matched to a gene: 6. The CDR3 nucleotides are TGTGCCAGCATCGATGGGGGGGGCTCCTACGAGCAGTACTTC. Its translation: CASIDGGGSYEQYF.

V usage is TRBV29-1 and J usage is TRBJ1-5; TRBD1 matches 7 bases. Germline CDR1 is SQVTM and CDR2 is ANQGSEA. The CDR3 consists of 13 residues. V was pared by 2 bases and J by 4 bases, with 2 bases of the junction left unmatched. The CDR3 spells CSVELTGNQPQHF. The DNA for the CDR3 is TGCAGCGTTGAACTGACAGGGAATCAGCCCCAGCATTTT.

This chain connects TRBV12-3 or TRBV12-4 to TRBJ1-2; D is undetermined. Trimming removed 9 bases at V and 8 bases at J, with 16 bases between. This CDR3 has 12 residues. CDR3 DNA sequence: TGTGCCAGTATTGGCCTCTCGGGCGGCTACACCTTC. It translates to CASIGLSGGYTF.

In regard to this clonotype: Sequence at one end of the junction differs from germline and may be a read error. V gene TRBV7-9 combines with J gene TRBJ1-1, with D hard to call. Germline V gene lookup returns CDR1 SEHNR and CDR2 FQNEAQ (reference sequence). The CDR3 is made up of 13 amino acids. This CDR3 is CANSLRGITEAFF. The CDR3 DNA reads TGTGCCAACAGCTTACGGGGAATCACTGAAGCTTTCTTT.

The chain is built from TRBV25-1 and TRBJ2-7; D gene uncertain. The germline CDR1 and CDR2 sequences are MGHDK and SYGVNS. The CDR3 is made up of 14 amino acids. Trimming pared 2 bases from V and 0 bases from J, leaving 8 bases between. The CDR3 DNA reads as TGTGCCAGCAGTGAACGCGCGAGCTCCTACGAGCAGTACTTC. As protein: CASSERASSYEQYF.

V usage is TRBV20-1 and J usage is TRBJ2-3; 8 bases map to TRBD2. Trimming took 6 bases from V and 0 from J; bases not matched to a gene: 5. Germline V gene lookup returns CDR1 DFQATT and CDR2 SNEGSKA (reference sequence). The CDR3 totals 14 residues. The CDR3 nucleotides are TGCAGTGCACCAGCGGGAGTAAGCACAGATACGCAGTATTTT. Translation gives CSAPAGVSTDTQYF.

This sequence joins TRBV5-7 and TRBJ2-5, with D unresolved. TRBV5-7 is given ORF status, its function remaining uncertain. The CDR3 loop spans 13 amino acids. Deletions cut 4 bases from V and 7 bases from J, with 14 bases between. CDR3 sequence reads: CASSRMLAGTQYF. DNA for the CDR3: TGTGCCAGCAGCCGGATGCTTGCTGGGACCCAGTACTTC.

This clonotype has only one observation. The chain links TRBV7-7 to TRBJ2-2; the D is unclear. The V gene lost 0 bases and the J gene lost 8 bases, with 10 bases spanning the gap. Per the germline V gene, CDR1 is SSHAT and CDR2 is FNYEAQ (reference sequence). This CDR3 has 14 amino acids. CDR3 loop: CASSLASREGELFF. The CDR3 DNA reads TGTGCCAGCAGCTTAGCGAGTAGAGAGGGGGAGCTGTTTTTT.

The rearrangement uses TRBV29-1 and TRBJ1-1, with 7 bases fitting TRBD1. Unmatched junction bases numbered 10, after V lost 6 bases and J lost 0 bases. CDR1 and CDR2 from the germline V gene are SQVTM and ANQGSEA. There are 15 residues in the CDR3. The chain's CDR3 is CSVGQDPLMNTEAFF. The CDR3, as DNA: TGCAGCGTAGGACAGGACCCACTCATGAACACTGAAGCTTTCTTT. The whole variable domain, remainder taken from reference TRBV29-1 and TRBJ1-1, is SAVISQKPSRDICQRGTSLTIQCQVDSQVTMMFWYRQQPGQSLTLIATANQGSEATYESGFVIDKFPISRPNLTFSTLTVSNMSPEDSSIYLCSVGQDPLMNTEAFFGQGTRLTVV.

The rearrangement uses TRBV20-1 and TRBJ2-2; possibly TRBD2 for D (5 bases). The CDR3 consists of 13 residues. The V gene's germline CDR1 is DFQATT and CDR2 SNEGSKA (reference sequence). V was clipped by 3 bases and J by 5 bases, with 10 bases between them. The CDR3 sequence: CSARPWETGELFF. CDR3 DNA sequence: TGCAGTGCTAGGCCTTGGGAGACCGGGGAGCTGTTTTTT.

The chain links TRBV30 to TRBJ1-5, with D unclear. Germline V gives CDR1 GTSNPN, CDR2 SVGIG (reference sequence). CDR3 length equals 13 residues. The V and J ends lost 2 bases and 3 bases respectively, with 8 bases between them. CDR3 amino acids: CAWSWSINQPQHF. DNA for the CDR3: TGTGCCTGGAGTTGGAGCATCAATCAGCCCCAGCATTTT.

V and J are TRBV20-1 and TRBJ1-1; 8 nucleotides match TRBD1. In germline, CDR1 is DFQATT, CDR2 SNEGSKA (reference sequence). The CDR3 extends over 14 amino acids. The V segment lost 7 bases and the J segment 2 bases; nucleotides outside the gene matches: 9. The CDR3 DNA sequence: TGCAGTGGTAATATACAGGGGGGAAACACTGAAGCTTTCTTT. This encodes CSGNIQGGNTEAFF.

The chain combines TRBV7-9 with TRBJ2-4; the D is unclear. The V end lost 1 base, the J end lost 0 bases, and 10 bases lay between the germline ends. Germline V gene data show CDR1 as SEHNR and CDR2 as FQNEAQ (reference sequence). The CDR3 length is 16 residues. The CDR3 DNA follows: TGTGCCAGCAGCTTAGGGGCGGAAATAGCCAAAAACATTCAGTACTTC. Protein product: CASSLGAEIAKNIQYF.

This chain uses TRBV7-8 with TRBJ2-7; D gene uncertain. The V end was cut by 5 bases, the J end by 2 bases, with 13 bases between. Looked up from germline, CDR1 is SGHVS and CDR2 is FQNEAQ. This CDR3 is built from 14 residues. The CDR3 protein is CASSVVEQTYEQYF. CDR3 bases: TGTGCCAGCAGCGTAGTAGAACAGACCTACGAGCAGTACTTC.

The V gene is TRBV24-1, the J gene TRBJ2-7; 13 bases agree with TRBD2. Germline CDR1 reads KGHDR; CDR2 reads SFDVKD. After removal of 3 bases from V and 2 bases from J, the junction contained 3 bases not matched to a gene. The CDR3 sequence is 16 residues long. This CDR3 is CATSDPTSGRAYEQYF. The CDR3 region has the DNA TGTGCCACCAGTGATCCAACTAGCGGGAGGGCCTACGAGCAGTACTTC.

The chain links TRBV7-9 to TRBJ1-2; 11 positions agree with TRBD1. Germline values: CDR1 SEHNR, CDR2 FQNEAQ (reference sequence). The junction had 4 bases not matched to a gene; V was cut back by 6 bases and J by 4 bases. The CDR3 spans 14 residues. The CDR3 protein is CASRGQGATYGYTF. The CDR3 DNA is TGTGCCAGCAGAGGACAGGGGGCGACCTATGGCTACACCTTC.

This chain connects TRBV27 to TRBJ2-1, with D unresolved. CDR1 is MNHEY, CDR2 SMNVEV, per germline (reference sequence). Trimming shortened V by 4 bases and J by 4 bases, and 11 bases separated the two germline ends. The CDR3 consists of 14 residues. CDR3 coding DNA: TGTGCCAGCAGTTCGACACAGACTTACAATGAGCAGTTCTTC. This gives the protein CASSSTQTYNEQFF.

V gene TRBV7-9 combines with J gene TRBJ1-4; maybe TRBD1 (6 bases). The V end was cut by 5 bases, the J end by 14 bases, with 21 bases between. Germline CDR1 SEHNR, CDR2 FQNEAQ (reference sequence). The CDR3 runs 14 residues. The chain's CDR3 is CASSHGGTSFPLFF. The CDR3 coding sequence is TGTGCCAGCAGCCACGGCGGGACAAGCTTTCCTCTGTTTTTT.

This clonotype was detected a few times. The chain is built from TRBV29-1 and TRBJ1-4; D gene uncertain. Trimming cost V 6 bases and J 8 bases, with 16 bases left between them. CDR3 length equals 13 residues. CDR1 is SQVTM, CDR2 ANQGSEA, per germline. CDR3 sequence: CSVRTPSGEKLFF. As DNA, the CDR3 is TGCAGCGTAAGGACTCCGTCGGGCGAAAAACTGTTTTTT. Supplemented by reference TRBV29-1 and TRBJ1-4, the full variable domain reads SAVISQKPSRDICQRGTSLTIQCQVDSQVTMMFWYRQQPGQSLTLIATANQGSEATYESGFVIDKFPISRPNLTFSTLTVSNMSPEDSSIYLCSVRTPSGEKLFFGSGTQLSVL.

Written as DNA, the CDR3 is TGTGCCAGCAGTTTAGGGGCGGACTACGAGCAGTACTTC. This sequence encodes CASSLGADYEQYF. The chain recombines TRBV12-3 or TRBV12-4 with TRBJ2-7; D remains unclear. Trimming left V 1 base short and J 3 bases short, with 7 bases between. The CDR3 has 13 amino acids.

This rearrangement joins TRBV27 to TRBJ2-6; D uncertain. Trimming removed 7 bases at V and 0 bases at J, with 10 bases between. Germline CDR1 is MNHEY and CDR2 is SMNVEV (reference sequence). The CDR3 is 15 residues long. In DNA form, the CDR3 reads TGTGCCAGCACCGATCTATACTCTGGGGCCAACGTCCTGACTTTC. It codes for CASTDLYSGANVLTF.

This clonotype was found once. This chain links TRBV4-2 with TRBJ2-1; D is uncertain. CDR1 LGHNA and CDR2 YNFKEQ come from the germline V gene. This CDR3 spans 15 amino acids. V was cut by 1 base and J by 10 bases, with 17 bases left in between. The CDR3 DNA reads as TGTGCCAGCAGCCAAGTGAGGCTAGAGTTAGACGAGCAGTTCTTC. This codes for CASSQVRLELDEQFF.

This chain links TRBV9 with TRBJ2-3; a weak D match, TRBD2 (6 bases). The V gene's germline CDR1 is SGDLS and CDR2 YYNGEE. CDR3 size: 14 residues. V lost 0 bases and J 3 bases, leaving 8 bases between the germline ends. CDR3 nucleotides: TGTGCCAGCAGCGTAGCGGGGGTGACAGATACGCAGTATTTT. Protein product: CASSVAGVTDTQYF. Variable domain in full (rest from reference TRBV9 and TRBJ2-3): DSGVTQTPKHLITATGQRVTLRCSPRSGDLSVYWYQQSLDQGLQFLIQYYNGEERAKGNILERFSAQQFPDLHSELNLSSLELGDSALYFCASSVAGVTDTQYFGPGTRLTVL.

V gene TRBV7-3 combines with J gene TRBJ2-6; D is ambiguous. Germline V gives CDR1 SGHTA, CDR2 FQGTGA. The CDR3 totals 14 residues. Trimming removed 1 base at V and 4 bases at J, with 5 bases between. CDR3 bases: TGTGCCAGCAGCTTAAGCGTGGGGGCCAACGTCCTGACTTTC. Translation: CASSLSVGANVLTF.

The genes are TRBV30 and TRBJ2-1; no clear D. The CDR3 has 12 amino acids. The V end was cut by 0 bases, the J end by 7 bases, with 7 bases between. The germline gives CDR1 GTSNPN, CDR2 SVGIG (reference sequence). In nucleotides, the CDR3 is TGTGCCTGGAGTGTTCTGAGGAATGAGCAGTTCTTC. Translated, it gives CAWSVLRNEQFF.

The V and J genes are TRBV3-1 and TRBJ2-1; 8 nucleotides align to TRBD2. The J segment lost 15 bases and the V segment lost 3 bases, leaving 13 bases of the junction unmatched. Germline CDR1 LGHDT, CDR2 YNNKEL (reference sequence). The CDR3 is 14 amino acids. The CDR3 bases are TGTGCCAGCAGCCAGAAGGGAACTAGCGGCCCTCTGTTCTTC. Amino acid sequence: CASSQKGTSGPLFF.